The entry below gives a single T cell receptor beta chain sequence along with its context. This record comes from a study of blood T cell repertoires in COVID-19. Background on the study: The cDNA or gDNA used as material had been derived from T cells, B-cell-depleted T cells, or PBMCs.

V lost 6 bases and J lost 3, with 11 bases in between. Per germline, CDR1 SGDLS and CDR2 YYNGEE. The CDR3 loop spans 13 amino acids. Clones were read by immunoSEQ multiplex PCR, and TCRdb kept only the in-frame ones, dropping some. The repertoire holds roughly 100,000 clones, with around 90% as singletons. The V call is TRBV9, the J call TRBJ2-3; tentatively, D is TRBD1 (5 bases). This clonotype originated in a man between 45 and 60 years old with active COVID-19. The sequenced material came from peripheral blood. CDR3 in amino acids: CASNLRGTDTQYF. CDR3 sequence (DNA): TGTGCCAGCAACCTTAGGGGAACAGATACGCAGTATTTT.